The 11 T cell receptor beta chains presented below share a single source sample, sequenced in a study of neurological immune-mediated disorders. TCRdb reprocessed the 5' RACE reads via MiXCR and lists one record per CDR3 protein. This sample has fewer than 20,000 distinct CDR3 sequences; around a quarter occur once, and the top ten carry roughly a third. The sequenced sample was PBMCs. These receptors all come from a man aged 45-65 years with HTLV-1-associated myelopathy (HAM/TSP).

The chain is built from TRBV30 and TRBJ2-1; 7 bases agree with TRBD2. The germline V gene has CDR1 GTSNPN and CDR2 SVGIG (reference sequence). The CDR3 is made up of 11 amino acids. Losses at the gene ends were 3 bases for V and 10 bases for J; bases not matched to a gene: 3. The CDR3 sequence: CAWRSSGEQFF. The CDR3 DNA reads as TGTGCCTGGAGATCTAGCGGAGAGCAGTTCTTC.

J is TRBJ2-3 and V is TRBV5-1, with D unclear. The V and J ends lost 0 bases and 2 bases respectively, with 10 bases between them. The CDR3 totals 15 residues. CDR1 is SGHRS and CDR2 is YFSETQ in the germline V gene. The CDR3 here is CASSLGAGNTDTQYF. The DNA for the CDR3 is TGCGCCAGCAGCTTGGGGGCCGGCAACACAGATACGCAGTATTTT.

The CDR3 here is CASSVDPRETQYF. For the CDR3, the DNA is TGCGCCAGCAGCGTGGACCCACGGGAGACCCAGTACTTC. The chain carries TRBV5-1 and TRBJ2-5, with D unresolved. The ends were cut back, 4 bases at V and 5 bases at J, with 12 bases in the middle. The CDR3 runs 13 residues. From germline, CDR1 is SGHRS and CDR2 YFSETQ.

This clonotype has a handful of counts. The V gene is TRBV20-1, the J gene TRBJ1-2, with 8 bases that match TRBD1. Germline V lookup: CDR1 DFQATT, CDR2 SNEGSKA (reference sequence). The CDR3 has 12 amino acids. V was clipped by 0 bases and J by 6 bases; unmatched bases: 0. The CDR3 sequence: CSAREDRDGYTF. CDR3 sequence (DNA): TGCAGTGCTAGAGAGGACAGGGATGGCTACACCTTC.

This clonotype showed up just a few times. The chain combines TRBV30 with TRBJ2-7; TRBD1 might be the D (5 bases). Trimming shortened V by 0 bases and J by 5 bases, and 8 bases separated the two germline ends. The CDR3 is made up of 12 amino acids. CDR1 and CDR2 (germline): GTSNPN, SVGIG (reference sequence). As DNA, the CDR3 is TGTGCCTGGAGTGTATTGGGGCACGAGCAGTACTTC. This encodes CAWSVLGHEQYF.

By its share, this clonotype is medium-sized. The J gene is TRBJ2-5, the V gene TRBV25-1; no clear D. The germline V gene encodes CDR1 MGHDK and CDR2 SYGVNS. This CDR3 comprises 13 residues. With 8 bases removed from V and 0 bases from J, the gap between germline ends came to 10 bases. CDR3 sequence: CASGGQYQETQYF. CDR3 bases: TGTGCCAGCGGTGGCCAGTACCAAGAGACCCAGTACTTC.

By share, this clonotype counts as medium-sized. CDR3 bases: TGCAGTGCTAACCCCCCCGACAGGTATACGCAGTATTTT. The encoded protein is CSANPPDRYTQYF. The V gene is TRBV20-1, the J gene TRBJ2-3, with D maybe TRBD1 (6 bases). This CDR3 spans 13 amino acids. V was clipped by 4 bases and J by 7 bases, with 15 bases between them. Germline V gives CDR1 DFQATT, CDR2 SNEGSKA (reference sequence).

Here the CDR3 reads CASSLGGVGEDTQYF. As DNA, the CDR3 is TGCGCCAGCAGCTTGGGAGGGGTTGGGGAAGATACGCAGTATTTT. The rearrangement joins TRBV5-1 to TRBJ2-3; D tentatively fits TRBD1 or TRBD2 (5 bases each). Trimming pared 0 bases from V and 5 bases from J, leaving 13 bases between. Germline V CDR1 and CDR2: SGHRS, YFSETQ. The length of the CDR3 is 15 residues.

CDR3 amino acids: CASSFPDQETQYF. CDR3 DNA: TGCGCCAGCAGCTTCCCAGATCAAGAGACCCAGTACTTC. This chain joins TRBV5-1 and TRBJ2-5; unclear D gene. The CDR3 extends over 13 amino acids. Germline CDR1 is SGHRS and CDR2 is YFSETQ. With 2 bases removed from V and 2 bases from J, the gap between germline ends came to 7 bases.

The V and J genes are TRBV27 and TRBJ2-5, with 7 bases that match TRBD2. Germline assignment: CDR1 MNHEY and CDR2 SMNVEV (reference sequence). V was clipped by 2 bases and J by 5 bases; unmatched bases: 8. This CDR3 is 15 amino acids long. The CDR3 is CASSLTPTSRETQYF. DNA for the CDR3: TGTGCCAGCAGTTTAACCCCGACTAGCCGGGAGACCCAGTACTTC.

This clonotype came up a few times. The chain combines TRBV7-2 with TRBJ2-3; 8 bases match TRBD2. The CDR3 totals 15 residues. The ends lost 1 base at V and 5 bases at J; junction bases unmatched: 5. Germline V gene sequence: CDR1 SGHTA, CDR2 FQGNSA. The CDR3 here is CASSLVPGGRDTQYF. CDR3 DNA sequence: TGTGCCAGCAGCTTAGTCCCGGGGGGGAGAGATACGCAGTATTTT.